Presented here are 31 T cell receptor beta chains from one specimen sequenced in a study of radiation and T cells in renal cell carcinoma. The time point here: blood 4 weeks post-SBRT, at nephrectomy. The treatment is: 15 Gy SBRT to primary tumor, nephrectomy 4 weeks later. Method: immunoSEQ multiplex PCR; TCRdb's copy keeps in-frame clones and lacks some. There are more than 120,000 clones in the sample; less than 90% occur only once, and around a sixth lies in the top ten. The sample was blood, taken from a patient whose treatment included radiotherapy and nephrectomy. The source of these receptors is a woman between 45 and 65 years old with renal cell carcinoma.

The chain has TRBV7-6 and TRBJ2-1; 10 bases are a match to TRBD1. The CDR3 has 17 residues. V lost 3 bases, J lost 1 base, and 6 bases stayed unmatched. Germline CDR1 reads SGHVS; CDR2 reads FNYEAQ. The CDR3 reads CASSLGQGIRSYNEQFF. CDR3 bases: TGTGCCAGCAGCTTGGGACAGGGGATTAGATCCTACAATGAGCAGTTCTTC.

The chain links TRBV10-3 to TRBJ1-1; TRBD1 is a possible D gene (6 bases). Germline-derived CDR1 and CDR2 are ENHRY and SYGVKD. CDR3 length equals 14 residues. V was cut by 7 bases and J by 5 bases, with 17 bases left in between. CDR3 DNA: TGTGCCATCACCGGACCACAGGGAAGGACTGAAGCTTTCTTT. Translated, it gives CAITGPQGRTEAFF.

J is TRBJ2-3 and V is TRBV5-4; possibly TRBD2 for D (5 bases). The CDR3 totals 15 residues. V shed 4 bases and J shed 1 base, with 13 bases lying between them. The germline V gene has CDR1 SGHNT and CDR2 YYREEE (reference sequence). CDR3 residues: CASSPRMGGTDTQYF. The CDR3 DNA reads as TGTGCCAGCAGCCCGCGGATGGGAGGCACAGATACGCAGTATTTT. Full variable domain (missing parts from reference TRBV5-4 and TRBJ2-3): ETGVTQSPTHLIKTRGQQVTLRCSSQSGHNTVSWYQQALGQGPQFIFQYYREEENGRGNFPPRFSGLQFPNYSSELNVNALELDDSALYLCASSPRMGGTDTQYFGPGTRLTVL.

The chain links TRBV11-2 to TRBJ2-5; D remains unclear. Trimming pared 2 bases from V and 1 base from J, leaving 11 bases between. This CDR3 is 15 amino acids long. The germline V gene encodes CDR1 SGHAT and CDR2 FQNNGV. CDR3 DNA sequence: TGTGCCAGCAGCTTAATGTACACTGTCCAAGAGACCCAGTACTTC. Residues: CASSLMYTVQETQYF.

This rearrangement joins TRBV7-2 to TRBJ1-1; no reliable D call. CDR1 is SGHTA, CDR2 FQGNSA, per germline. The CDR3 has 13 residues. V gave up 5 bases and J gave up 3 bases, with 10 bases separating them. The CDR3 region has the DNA TGTGCCAGCAGCCCCCGGGAGGACACTGAAGCTTTCTTT. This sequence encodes CASSPREDTEAFF.

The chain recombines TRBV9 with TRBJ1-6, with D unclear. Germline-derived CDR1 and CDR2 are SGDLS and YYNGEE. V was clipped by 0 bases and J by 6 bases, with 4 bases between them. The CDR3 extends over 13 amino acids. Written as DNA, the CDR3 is TGTGCCAGCAGCGTAGTCGGTAATTCACCCCTCCACTTT. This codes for CASSVVGNSPLHF. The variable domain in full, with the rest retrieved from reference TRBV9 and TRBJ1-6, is DSGVTQTPKHLITATGQRVTLRCSPRSGDLSVYWYQQSLDQGLQFLIQYYNGEERAKGNILERFSAQQFPDLHSELNLSSLELGDSALYFCASSVVGNSPLHFGNGTRLTVT.

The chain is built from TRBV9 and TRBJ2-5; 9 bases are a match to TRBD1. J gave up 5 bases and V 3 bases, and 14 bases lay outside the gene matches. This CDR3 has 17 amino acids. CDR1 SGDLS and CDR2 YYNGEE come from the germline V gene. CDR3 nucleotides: TGTGCCAGCAGCGAGTCCGGGACAGGGTTGAGGGGTGAGACCCAGTACTTC. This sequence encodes CASSESGTGLRGETQYF.

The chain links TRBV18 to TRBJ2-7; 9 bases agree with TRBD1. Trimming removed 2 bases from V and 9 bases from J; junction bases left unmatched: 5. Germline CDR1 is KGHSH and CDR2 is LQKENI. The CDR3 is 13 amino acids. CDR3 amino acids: CASSPGTGPSQYF. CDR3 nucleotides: TGTGCCAGCTCACCAGGGACAGGGCCCTCGCAGTACTTC.

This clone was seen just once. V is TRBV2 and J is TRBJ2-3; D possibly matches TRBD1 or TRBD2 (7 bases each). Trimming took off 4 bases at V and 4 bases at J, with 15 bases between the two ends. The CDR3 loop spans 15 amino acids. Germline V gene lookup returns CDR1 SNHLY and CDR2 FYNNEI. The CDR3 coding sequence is TGTGCCAGCAGTGTCTTGGGAGGGGGCGCAGATACGCAGTATTTT. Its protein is CASSVLGGGADTQYF.

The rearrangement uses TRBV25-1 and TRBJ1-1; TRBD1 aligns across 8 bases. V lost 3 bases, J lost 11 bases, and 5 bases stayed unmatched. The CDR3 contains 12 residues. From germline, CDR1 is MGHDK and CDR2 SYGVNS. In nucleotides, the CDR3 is TGTGCCAGCAGTGATGTGACAGGGGCGGCTTTCTTT. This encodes CASSDVTGAAFF.

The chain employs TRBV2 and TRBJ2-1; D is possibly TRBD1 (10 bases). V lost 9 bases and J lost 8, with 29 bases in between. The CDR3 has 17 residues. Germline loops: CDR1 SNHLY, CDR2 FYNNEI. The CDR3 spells CASTGTGVSSGIDEQFF. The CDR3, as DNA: TGTGCCAGTACCGGGACAGGGGTTTCTAGCGGGATCGATGAGCAGTTCTTC.

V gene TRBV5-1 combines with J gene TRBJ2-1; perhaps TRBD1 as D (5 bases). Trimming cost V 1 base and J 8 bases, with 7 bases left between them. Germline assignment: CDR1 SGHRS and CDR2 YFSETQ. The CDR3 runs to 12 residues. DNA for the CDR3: TGCGCCAGCAGCTTGCAGGGCTATGAGCAGTTCTTC. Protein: CASSLQGYEQFF.

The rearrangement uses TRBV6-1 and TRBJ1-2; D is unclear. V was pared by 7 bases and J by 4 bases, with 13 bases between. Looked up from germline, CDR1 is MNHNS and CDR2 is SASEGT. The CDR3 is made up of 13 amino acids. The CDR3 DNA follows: TGTGCCAGCACTCCAGACTGGCTCTATGGCTACACCTTC. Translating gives CASTPDWLYGYTF.

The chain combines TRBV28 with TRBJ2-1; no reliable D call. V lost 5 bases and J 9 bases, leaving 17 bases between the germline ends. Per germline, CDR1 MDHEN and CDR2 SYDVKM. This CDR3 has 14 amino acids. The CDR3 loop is CASSGVAPVPEQFF. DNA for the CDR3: TGTGCCAGCAGTGGGGTAGCACCCGTTCCTGAGCAGTTCTTC.

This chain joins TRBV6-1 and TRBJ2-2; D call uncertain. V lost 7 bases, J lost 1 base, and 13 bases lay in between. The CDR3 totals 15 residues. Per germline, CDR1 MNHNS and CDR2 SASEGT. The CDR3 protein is CASTPRTVNTGELFF. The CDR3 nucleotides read TGTGCCAGCACCCCGAGGACGGTGAACACCGGGGAGCTGTTTTTT.

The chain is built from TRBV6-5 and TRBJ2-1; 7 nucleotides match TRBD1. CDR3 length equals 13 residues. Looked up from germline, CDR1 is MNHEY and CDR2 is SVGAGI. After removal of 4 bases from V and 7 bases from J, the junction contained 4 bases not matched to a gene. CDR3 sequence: CASSSRDSNEQFF. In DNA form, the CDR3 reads TGTGCCAGCAGTTCCCGGGACAGTAATGAGCAGTTCTTC.

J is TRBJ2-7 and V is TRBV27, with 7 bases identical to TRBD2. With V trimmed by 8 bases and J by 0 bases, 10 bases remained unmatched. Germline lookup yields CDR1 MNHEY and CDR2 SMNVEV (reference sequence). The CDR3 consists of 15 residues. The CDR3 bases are TGTGCCAGCGCGACGCTAGCGGATCCCTCCTACGAGCAGTACTTC. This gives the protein CASATLADPSYEQYF.

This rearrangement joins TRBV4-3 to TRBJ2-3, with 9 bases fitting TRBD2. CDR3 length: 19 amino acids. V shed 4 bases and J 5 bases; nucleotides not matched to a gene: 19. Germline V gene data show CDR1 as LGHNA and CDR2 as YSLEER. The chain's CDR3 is CASSPQGLAGAAFEDTQYF. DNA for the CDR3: TGCGCCAGCAGCCCCCAAGGTTTAGCGGGGGCCGCCTTTGAAGATACGCAGTATTTT.

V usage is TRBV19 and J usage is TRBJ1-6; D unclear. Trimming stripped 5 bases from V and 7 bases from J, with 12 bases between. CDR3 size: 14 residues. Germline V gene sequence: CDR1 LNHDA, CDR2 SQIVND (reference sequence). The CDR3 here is CASSAAGWNSPLHF. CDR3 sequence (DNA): TGTGCCAGTAGTGCCGCGGGGTGGAATTCACCCCTCCACTTT.

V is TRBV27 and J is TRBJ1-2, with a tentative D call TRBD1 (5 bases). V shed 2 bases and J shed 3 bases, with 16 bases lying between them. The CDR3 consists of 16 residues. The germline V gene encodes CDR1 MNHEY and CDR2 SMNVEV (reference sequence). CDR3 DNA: TGTGCCAGCAGTTTAAGCTTCGGGGGTAGAGACTATGGCTACACCTTC. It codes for CASSLSFGGRDYGYTF.

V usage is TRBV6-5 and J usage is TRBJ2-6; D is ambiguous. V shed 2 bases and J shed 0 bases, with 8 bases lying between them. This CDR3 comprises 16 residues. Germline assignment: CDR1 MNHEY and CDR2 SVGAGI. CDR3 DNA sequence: TGTGCCAGCAGTTACGTAAGACCCTCTGGGGCCAACGTCCTGACTTTC. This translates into CASSYVRPSGANVLTF.

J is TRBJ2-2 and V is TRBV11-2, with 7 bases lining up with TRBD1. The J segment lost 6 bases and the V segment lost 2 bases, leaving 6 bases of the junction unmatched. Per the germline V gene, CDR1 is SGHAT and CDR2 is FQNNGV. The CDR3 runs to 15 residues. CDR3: CASSLRQGNPGELFF. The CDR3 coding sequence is TGTGCCAGCAGCTTAAGACAGGGAAACCCCGGGGAGCTGTTTTTT.

The CDR3: CASRAVGYNTIYF. Written as DNA, the CDR3 is TGTGCCAGCCGCGCGGTGGGGTATAACACCATATATTTT. This chain joins TRBV27 and TRBJ1-3, with D unclear. The germline V gene encodes CDR1 MNHEY and CDR2 SMNVEV (reference sequence). Deletions cut 8 bases from V and 7 bases from J, with 15 bases between. The CDR3 sequence is 13 residues long.

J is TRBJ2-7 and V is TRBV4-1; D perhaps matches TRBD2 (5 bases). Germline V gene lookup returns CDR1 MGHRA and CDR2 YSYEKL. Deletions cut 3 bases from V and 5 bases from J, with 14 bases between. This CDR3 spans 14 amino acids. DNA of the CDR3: TGCGCCAGCAGCCAGCCCGGGAACCAGGACGAGCAGTACTTC. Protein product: CASSQPGNQDEQYF.

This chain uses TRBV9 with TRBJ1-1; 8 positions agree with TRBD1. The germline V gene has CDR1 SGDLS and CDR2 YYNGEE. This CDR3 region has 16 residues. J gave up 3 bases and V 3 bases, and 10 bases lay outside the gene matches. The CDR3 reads CASSGGPRGQDTEAFF. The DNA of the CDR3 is TGTGCCAGCAGCGGAGGCCCCCGGGGACAGGACACTGAAGCTTTCTTT. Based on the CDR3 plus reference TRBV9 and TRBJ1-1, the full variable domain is DSGVTQTPKHLITATGQRVTLRCSPRSGDLSVYWYQQSLDQGLQFLIQYYNGEERAKGNILERFSAQQFPDLHSELNLSSLELGDSALYFCASSGGPRGQDTEAFFGQGTRLTVV.

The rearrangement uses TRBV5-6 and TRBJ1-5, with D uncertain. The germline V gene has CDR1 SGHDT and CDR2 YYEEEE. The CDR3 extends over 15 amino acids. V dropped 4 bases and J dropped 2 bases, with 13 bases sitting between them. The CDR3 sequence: CASSETLLGNQPQHF. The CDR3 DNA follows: TGTGCCAGCAGCGAAACGTTACTGGGCAATCAGCCCCAGCATTTT.

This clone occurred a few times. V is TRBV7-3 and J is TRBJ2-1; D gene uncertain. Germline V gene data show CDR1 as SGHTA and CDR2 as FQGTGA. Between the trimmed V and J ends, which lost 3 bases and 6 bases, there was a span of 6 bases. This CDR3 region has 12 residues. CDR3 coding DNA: TGTGCCAGCAGCTTGAGGAGCAATGAGCAGTTCTTC. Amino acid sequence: CASSLRSNEQFF.

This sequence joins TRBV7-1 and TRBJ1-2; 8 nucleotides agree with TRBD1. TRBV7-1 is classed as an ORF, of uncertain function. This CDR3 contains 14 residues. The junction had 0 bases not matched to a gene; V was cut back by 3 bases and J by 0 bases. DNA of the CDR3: TGTGCCAGCAGCTCGACAGGGGCTAACTATGGCTACACCTTC. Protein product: CASSSTGANYGYTF.

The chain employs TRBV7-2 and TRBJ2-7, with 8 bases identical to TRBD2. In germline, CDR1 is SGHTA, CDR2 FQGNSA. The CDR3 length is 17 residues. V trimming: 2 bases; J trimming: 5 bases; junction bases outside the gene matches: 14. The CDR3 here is CASSLRFGGGLSDEQYF. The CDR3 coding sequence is TGTGCCAGCAGCTTAAGGTTCGGCGGGGGGCTCTCGGACGAGCAGTACTTC.

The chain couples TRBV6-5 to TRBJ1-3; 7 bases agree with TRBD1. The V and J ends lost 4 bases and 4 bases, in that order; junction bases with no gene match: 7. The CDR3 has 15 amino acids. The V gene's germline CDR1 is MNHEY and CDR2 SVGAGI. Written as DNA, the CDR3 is TGTGCCAGCAGTTTGGACAGGCGGACGGGAAACACCATATATTTT. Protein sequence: CASSLDRRTGNTIYF.

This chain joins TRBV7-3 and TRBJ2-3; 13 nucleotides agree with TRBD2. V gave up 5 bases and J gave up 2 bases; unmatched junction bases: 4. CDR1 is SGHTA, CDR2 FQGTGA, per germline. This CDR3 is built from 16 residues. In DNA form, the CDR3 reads TGTGCCAGCAGCAAACTAGCGGGAGGGACCACAGATACGCAGTATTTT. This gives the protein CASSKLAGGTTDTQYF.